This T cell receptor (beta chain) emerged from a study of Tregs in tolerant kidney transplant recipients. The CDR3 runs 11 residues. Trimming at V came to 10 bases and at J to 2 bases, leaving 2 bases not matched to a gene. Per the germline V gene, CDR1 is MNHEY and CDR2 is SVGAGI. Thawed PBMCs were FACS-sorted into unstimulated CD4+CD25+CD127- regulatory T cells, CD4+CD25- non-regulatory cells, CD4 and CD8 cells. Study results and caveats: Tolerant patients' donor-specific Tregs expanded beyond overall Tregs, suggesting antigen-driven growth. Validation in larger populations is needed because few patients were studied. This study did not directly address biological reproducibility.

Remarks on this clone: Its antigen is as yet unknown.

Produced via immunoSEQ multiplex PCR; TCRdb's table is partial and in-frame only. This sample has about 110,000 clones, with nearly 90% found just once. The sequence came from a human donor who received a combined kidney and bone marrow transplant. The specimen was CD4+ T cells from blood, collected before the transplant. The chain is built from TRBV6-5 and TRBJ2-7; 7 bases match TRBD2. The CDR3 loop reads CATTSAYEQYF. The CDR3 DNA reads as TGTGCCACAACTAGCGCCTACGAGCAGTACTTC.